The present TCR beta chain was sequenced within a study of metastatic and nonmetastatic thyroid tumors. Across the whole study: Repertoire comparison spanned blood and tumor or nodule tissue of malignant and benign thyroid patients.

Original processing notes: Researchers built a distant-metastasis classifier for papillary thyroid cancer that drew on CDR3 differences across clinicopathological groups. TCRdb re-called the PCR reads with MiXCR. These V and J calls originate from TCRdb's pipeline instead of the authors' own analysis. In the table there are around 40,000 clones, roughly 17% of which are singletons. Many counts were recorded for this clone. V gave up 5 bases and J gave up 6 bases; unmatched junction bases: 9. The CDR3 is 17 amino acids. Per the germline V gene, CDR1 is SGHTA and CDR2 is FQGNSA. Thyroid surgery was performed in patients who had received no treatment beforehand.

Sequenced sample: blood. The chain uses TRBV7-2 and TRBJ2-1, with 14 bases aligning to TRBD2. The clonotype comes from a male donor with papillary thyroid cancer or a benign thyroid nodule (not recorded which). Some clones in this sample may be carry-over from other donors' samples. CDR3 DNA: TGTGCCAGCAGCCGGCCCTGGACTAGCGGGAGGTTCAATGAGCAGTTCTTC. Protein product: CASSRPWTSGRFNEQFF.